This TCR beta chain was found in a study of control samples from healthy donors and cancer patients. TCRdb keeps only in-frame clones here, not all; method: immunoSEQ multiplex PCR. The sample yields 100,000 to 150,000 clones, over 85% seen once. Trimming shortened V by 1 base and J by 7 bases, and 11 bases separated the two germline ends. The CDR3 sequence is 14 residues long. Germline CDR1 SGHAT, CDR2 FQNNGV. The sample was PBMCs. The clonotype comes from a man aged 45-65 years with head and neck cancer. This chain joins TRBV11-2 and TRBJ1-5; D unresolved. The CDR3 loop is CASSLGWEGQPQHF. The CDR3 DNA reads TGTGCCAGCAGCTTAGGTTGGGAAGGACAGCCCCAGCATTTT.